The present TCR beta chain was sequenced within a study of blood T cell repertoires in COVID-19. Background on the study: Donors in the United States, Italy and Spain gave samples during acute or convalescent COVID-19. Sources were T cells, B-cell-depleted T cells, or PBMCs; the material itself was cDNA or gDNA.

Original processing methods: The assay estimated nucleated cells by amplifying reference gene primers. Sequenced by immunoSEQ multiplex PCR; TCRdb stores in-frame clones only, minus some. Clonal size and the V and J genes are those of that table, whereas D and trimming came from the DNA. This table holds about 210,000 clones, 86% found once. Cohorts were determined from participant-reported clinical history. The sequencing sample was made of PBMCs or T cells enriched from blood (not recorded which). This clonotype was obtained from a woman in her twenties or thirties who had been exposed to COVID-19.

CDR3 DNA sequence: TGTGCCAGCAGCTTAGAGCTGCAGGCCACCTATGGCTACACCTTC. As protein: CASSLELQATYGYTF. V and J are TRBV7-8 and TRBJ1-2; D is unresolved. The V end was cut by 1 base, the J end by 4 bases, with 13 bases between. The CDR3 covers 15 residues. CDR1 is SGHVS, CDR2 FQNEAQ, per germline.